The present T cell receptor beta chain was sequenced within a study of cytomegalovirus exposure and HLA in healthy donors. Background on the study: Prior work identified roughly 120 million unique TCR beta sequences in 190 million or so T cells.

The PCR made use of 60 Vbeta and 13 Jbeta primers. Produced via immunoSEQ multiplex PCR; TCRdb's table is partial and in-frame only. Among about 200,000 clones, roughly 83% were seen once, and the ten largest hold about 1.4%. This TCR was recovered from a girl aged 10-17 years in good health and CMV-seronegative. The source material was PBMCs.

The CDR3 DNA reads TGTGCCTGGGCGAGAGATACGCAGTATTTT. Translated, it gives CAWARDTQYF. The V gene is TRBV30, the J gene TRBJ2-3; no firm D call. Trimming pared 5 bases from V and 5 bases from J, leaving 5 bases between. The germline CDR1 and CDR2 sequences are GTSNPN and SVGIG (reference sequence). This CDR3 contains 10 residues.